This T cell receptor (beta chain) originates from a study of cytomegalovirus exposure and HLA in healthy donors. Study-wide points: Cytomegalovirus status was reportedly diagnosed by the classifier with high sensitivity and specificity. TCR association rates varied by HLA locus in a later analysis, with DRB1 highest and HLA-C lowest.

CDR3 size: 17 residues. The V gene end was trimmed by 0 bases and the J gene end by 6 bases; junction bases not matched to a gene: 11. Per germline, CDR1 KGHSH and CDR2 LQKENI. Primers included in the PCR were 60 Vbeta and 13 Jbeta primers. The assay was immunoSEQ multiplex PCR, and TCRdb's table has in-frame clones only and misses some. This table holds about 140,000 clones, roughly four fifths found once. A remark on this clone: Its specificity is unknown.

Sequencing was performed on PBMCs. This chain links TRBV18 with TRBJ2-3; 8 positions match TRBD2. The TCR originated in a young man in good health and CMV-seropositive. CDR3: CASSPPPGGTPDDTQYF. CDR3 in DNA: TGTGCCAGCTCACCACCCCCGGGGGGGACCCCCGACGATACGCAGTATTTT.